This T cell receptor (beta chain) originates from a study of response to subunit inactivated influenza vaccine. Study-wide results and caveats: After each seasonal influenza vaccination, few new T cells are recruited, the authors suggested.

TCRdb independently ran MiXCR on the RT-PCR reads; one entry per CDR3 protein. The sample contains 500,000 or so distinct CDR3 sequences, 15% to 20% of which appear only once. The CDR3 loop spans 13 amino acids. V dropped 1 base and J dropped 3 bases, with 10 bases sitting between them. Germline values: CDR1 DFQATT, CDR2 SNEGSKA (reference sequence). The table lists this clonotype with a few counts. The antigen remains undetermined. The chain links TRBV20-1 to TRBJ2-7, with D possibly matching TRBD2 (6 bases). The material sequenced was CD4+ T cells sorted from PBMCs, taken less than 30 months after vaccination. The receptor was isolated from a man aged 50-75 years who received an inactivated influenza vaccine. The CDR3 sequence is CSARGAGFYEQYF. CDR3 coding DNA: TGCAGTGCTAGAGGGGCGGGATTCTACGAGCAGTACTTC.